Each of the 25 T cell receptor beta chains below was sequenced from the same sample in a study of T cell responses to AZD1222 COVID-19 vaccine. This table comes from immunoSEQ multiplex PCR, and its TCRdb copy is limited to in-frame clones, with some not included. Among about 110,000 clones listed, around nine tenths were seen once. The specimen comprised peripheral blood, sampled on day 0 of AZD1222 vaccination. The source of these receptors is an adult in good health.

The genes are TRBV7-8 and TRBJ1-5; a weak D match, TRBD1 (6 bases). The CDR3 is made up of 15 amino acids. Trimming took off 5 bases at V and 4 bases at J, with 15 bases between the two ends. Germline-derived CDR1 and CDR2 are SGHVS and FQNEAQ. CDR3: CASSRLGGRNQPQHF. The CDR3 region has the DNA TGTGCCAGCAGCCGTCTGGGGGGGCGAAATCAGCCCCAGCATTTT.

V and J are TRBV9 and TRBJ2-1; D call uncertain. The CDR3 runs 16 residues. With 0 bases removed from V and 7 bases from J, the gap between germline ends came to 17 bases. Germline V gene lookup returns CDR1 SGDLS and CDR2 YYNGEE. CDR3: CASSVAGHVGVNEQFF. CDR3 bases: TGTGCCAGCAGCGTAGCGGGTCACGTCGGCGTGAATGAGCAGTTCTTC.

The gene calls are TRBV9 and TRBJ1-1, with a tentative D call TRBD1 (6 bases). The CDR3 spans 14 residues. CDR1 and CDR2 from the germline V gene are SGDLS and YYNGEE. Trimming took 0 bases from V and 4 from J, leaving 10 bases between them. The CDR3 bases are TGTGCCAGCAGCGTAGTTGTAGGGGGCACTGAAGCTTTCTTT. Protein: CASSVVVGGTEAFF.

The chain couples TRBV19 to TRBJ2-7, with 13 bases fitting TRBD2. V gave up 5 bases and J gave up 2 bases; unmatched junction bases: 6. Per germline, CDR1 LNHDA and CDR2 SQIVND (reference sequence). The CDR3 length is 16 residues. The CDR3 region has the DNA TGTGCCAGTAGTCCTCGACTAGCGGGGGGAACCTACGAGCAGTACTTC. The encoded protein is CASSPRLAGGTYEQYF. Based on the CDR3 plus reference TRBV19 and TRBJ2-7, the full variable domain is DGGITQSPKYLFRKEGQNVTLSCEQNLNHDAMYWYRQDPGQGLRLIYYSQIVNDFQKGDIAEGYSVSREKKESFPLTVTSAQKNPTAFYLCASSPRLAGGTYEQYFGPGTRLTVT.

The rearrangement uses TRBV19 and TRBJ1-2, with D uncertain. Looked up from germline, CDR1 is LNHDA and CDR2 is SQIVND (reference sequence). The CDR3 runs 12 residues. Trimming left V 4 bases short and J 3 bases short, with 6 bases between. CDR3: CASSSRDYGYTF. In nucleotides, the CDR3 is TGTGCCAGTAGTAGCCGGGACTATGGCTACACCTTC. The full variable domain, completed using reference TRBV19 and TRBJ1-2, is DGGITQSPKYLFRKEGQNVTLSCEQNLNHDAMYWYRQDPGQGLRLIYYSQIVNDFQKGDIAEGYSVSREKKESFPLTVTSAQKNPTAFYLCASSSRDYGYTFGSGTRLTVV.

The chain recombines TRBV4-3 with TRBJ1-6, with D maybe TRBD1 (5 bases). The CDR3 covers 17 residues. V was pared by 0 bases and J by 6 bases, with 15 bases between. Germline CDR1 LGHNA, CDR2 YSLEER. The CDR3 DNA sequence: TGCGCCAGCAGCCAAGAGATCTCCGGGACGGCTAATTCACCCCTCCACTTT. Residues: CASSQEISGTANSPLHF.

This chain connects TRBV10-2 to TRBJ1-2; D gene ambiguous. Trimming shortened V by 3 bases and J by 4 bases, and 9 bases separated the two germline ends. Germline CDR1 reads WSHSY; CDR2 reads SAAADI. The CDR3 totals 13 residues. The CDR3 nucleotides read TGCGCCAGCAGTGACAGCGCTCTCTATGGCTACACCTTC. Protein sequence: CASSDSALYGYTF.

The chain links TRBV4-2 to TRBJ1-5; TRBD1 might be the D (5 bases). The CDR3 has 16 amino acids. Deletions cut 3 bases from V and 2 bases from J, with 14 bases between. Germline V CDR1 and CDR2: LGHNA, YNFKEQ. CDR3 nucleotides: TGTGCCAGCAGCCAGAGCATCGGGGGAGGCAATCAGCCCCAGCATTTT. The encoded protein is CASSQSIGGGNQPQHF.

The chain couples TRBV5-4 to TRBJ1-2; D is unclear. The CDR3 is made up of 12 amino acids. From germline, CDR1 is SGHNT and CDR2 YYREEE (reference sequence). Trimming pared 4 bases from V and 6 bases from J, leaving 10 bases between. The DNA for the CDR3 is TGTGCCAGCAGCCCAGGACCTGATGGCTACACCTTC. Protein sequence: CASSPGPDGYTF.

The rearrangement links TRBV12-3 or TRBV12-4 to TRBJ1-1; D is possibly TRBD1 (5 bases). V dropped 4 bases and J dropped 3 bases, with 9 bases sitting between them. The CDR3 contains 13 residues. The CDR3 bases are TGTGCCAGCAGTTGGACGGGGCACACTGAAGCTTTCTTT. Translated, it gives CASSWTGHTEAFF.

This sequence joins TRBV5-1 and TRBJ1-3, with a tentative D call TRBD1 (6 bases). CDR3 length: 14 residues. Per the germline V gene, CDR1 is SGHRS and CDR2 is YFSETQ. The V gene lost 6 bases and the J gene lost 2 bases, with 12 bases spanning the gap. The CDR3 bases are TGCGCCAGCAAGGACAGAATAGCTGGAAACACCATATATTTT. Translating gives CASKDRIAGNTIYF. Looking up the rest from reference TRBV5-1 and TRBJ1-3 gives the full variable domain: KAGVTQTPRYLIKTRGQQVTLSCSPISGHRSVSWYQQTPGQGLQFLFEYFSETQRNKGNFPGRFSGRQFSNSRSEMNVSTLELGDSALYLCASKDRIAGNTIYFGEGSWLTVV.

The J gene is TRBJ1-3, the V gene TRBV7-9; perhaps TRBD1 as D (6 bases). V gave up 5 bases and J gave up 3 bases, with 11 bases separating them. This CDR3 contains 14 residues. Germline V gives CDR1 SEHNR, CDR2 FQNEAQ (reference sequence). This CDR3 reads CASSRDIGGNTIYF. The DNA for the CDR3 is TGTGCCAGCAGCCGGGACATCGGTGGAAACACCATATATTTT.

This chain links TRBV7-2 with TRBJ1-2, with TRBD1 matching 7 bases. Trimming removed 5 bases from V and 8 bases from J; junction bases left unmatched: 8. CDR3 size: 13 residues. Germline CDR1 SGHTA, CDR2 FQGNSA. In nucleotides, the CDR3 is TGTGCCAGCAGCCCTTCGACAGGGCGCGGCTACACCTTC. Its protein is CASSPSTGRGYTF.

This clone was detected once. CDR3 sequence: CASSQEDREATEAFF. The DNA of the CDR3 is TGTGCCAGCAGCCAAGAGGACAGGGAGGCCACTGAAGCTTTCTTT. The chain joins TRBV3-1 (or the pseudogene TRBV3-2) to TRBJ1-1, with 8 positions matching TRBD1. Germline CDR1 LGHDT, CDR2 YNNKEL (reference sequence). CDR3 length: 15 residues. The junction had 4 bases not matched to a gene; V was cut back by 0 bases and J by 4 bases.

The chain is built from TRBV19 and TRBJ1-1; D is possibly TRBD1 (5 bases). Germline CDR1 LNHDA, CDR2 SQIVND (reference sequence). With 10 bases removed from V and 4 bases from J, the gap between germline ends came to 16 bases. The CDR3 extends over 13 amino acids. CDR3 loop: CATAGRRGTEAFF. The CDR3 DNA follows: TGTGCCACGGCGGGACGCCGGGGCACTGAAGCTTTCTTT.

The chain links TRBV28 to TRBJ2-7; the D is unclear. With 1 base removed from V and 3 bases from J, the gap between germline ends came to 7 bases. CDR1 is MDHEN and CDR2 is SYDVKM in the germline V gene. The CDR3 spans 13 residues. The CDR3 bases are TGTGCCAGCAGTTTATCTGTTCTCTACGAGCAGTACTTC. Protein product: CASSLSVLYEQYF.

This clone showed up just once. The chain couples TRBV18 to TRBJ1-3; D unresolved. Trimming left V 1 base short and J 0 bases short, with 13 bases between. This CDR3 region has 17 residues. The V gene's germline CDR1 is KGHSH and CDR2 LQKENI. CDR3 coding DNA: TGTGCCAGCTCACCACTCGGAAGGTCCGGCTCTGGAAACACCATATATTTT. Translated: CASSPLGRSGSGNTIYF.

In DNA form, the CDR3 reads TGCAGTGCTAGTTTTGGACGACTTATTGGGACTGAGCAGTTCTTC. Protein: CSASFGRLIGTEQFF. The chain recombines TRBV20-1 with TRBJ2-1; D might be TRBD1 or TRBD2, each matching 5 bases. V lost 3 bases and J 9 bases, leaving 21 bases between the germline ends. The germline CDR1 and CDR2 sequences are DFQATT and SNEGSKA (reference sequence). The CDR3 is 15 residues long.

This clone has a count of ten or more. In nucleotides, the CDR3 is TGCGCCAGCAGCTTGAACCCGGGAGAAAGTACCGGGGAGCTGTTTTTT. Its translation is CASSLNPGESTGELFF. The V call is TRBV5-1, the J call TRBJ2-2; D perhaps matches TRBD2 (6 bases). V was shortened by 1 base and J by 5 bases, with 15 bases between the two germline ends. Germline V CDR1 and CDR2: SGHRS, YFSETQ. The CDR3 has 16 residues.

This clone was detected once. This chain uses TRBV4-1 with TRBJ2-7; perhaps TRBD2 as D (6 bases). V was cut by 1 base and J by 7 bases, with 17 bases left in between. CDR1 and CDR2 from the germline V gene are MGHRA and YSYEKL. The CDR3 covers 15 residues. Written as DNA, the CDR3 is TGCGCCAGCAGCCAAGGCTACGGGGGAGTAGGAGAGCAGTACTTC. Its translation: CASSQGYGGVGEQYF.

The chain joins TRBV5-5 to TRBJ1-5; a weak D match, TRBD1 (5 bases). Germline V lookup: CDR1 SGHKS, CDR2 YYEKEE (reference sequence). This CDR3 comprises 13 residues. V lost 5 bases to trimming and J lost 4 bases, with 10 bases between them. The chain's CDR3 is CASSRDGNQPQHF. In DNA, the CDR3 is TGTGCCAGCAGTCGGGACGGGAATCAGCCCCAGCATTTT.

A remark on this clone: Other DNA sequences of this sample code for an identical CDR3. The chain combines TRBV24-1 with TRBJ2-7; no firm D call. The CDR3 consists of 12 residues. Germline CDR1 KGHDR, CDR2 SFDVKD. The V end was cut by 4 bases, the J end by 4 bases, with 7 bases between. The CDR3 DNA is TGTGCCACCAGTGAGGACGGATACGAGCAGTACTTC. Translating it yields CATSEDGYEQYF.

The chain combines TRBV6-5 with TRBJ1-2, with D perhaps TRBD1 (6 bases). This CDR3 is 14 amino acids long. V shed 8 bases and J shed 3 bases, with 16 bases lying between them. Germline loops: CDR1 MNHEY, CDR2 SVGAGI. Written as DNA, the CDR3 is TGTGCCAGCGGCCGGGACAAGGGGGACTATGGCTACACCTTC. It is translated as CASGRDKGDYGYTF.

The CDR3 DNA sequence: TGTGCCAGCAGCTCCCGACTAGCGGGGGCCCCCTCGAATAGGTTCTTC. Translating gives CASSSRLAGAPSNRFF. The chain couples TRBV11-2 to TRBJ2-1; 12 bases are shared with TRBD2. The CDR3 totals 16 residues. Looked up from germline, CDR1 is SGHAT and CDR2 is FQNNGV. Germline trimming cut 4 bases from V and 15 bases from J; bases unmatched to any gene: 16.

The CDR3 DNA follows: TGTGCCAGCAGTCCCGGCGGGACCGGATCCTACGAGCAGTACTTC. This gives the protein CASSPGGTGSYEQYF. V and J are TRBV28 and TRBJ2-7, with D maybe TRBD2 (6 bases). Germline V gives CDR1 MDHEN, CDR2 SYDVKM. V was pared by 5 bases and J by 1 base, with 15 bases between. This CDR3 contains 15 residues.